The 13 T cell receptor beta chains listed next were all sequenced from one sample in a study of cytomegalovirus exposure and HLA in healthy donors. PCR used 60 Vbeta primers and 13 Jbeta primers. The protocol was immunoSEQ multiplex PCR, while the TCRdb copy is restricted to in-frame clones and leaves out a portion. This table holds under 150,000 clones, roughly 82% found once. Sequenced: PBMCs. The receptors come from a male donor in good health and CMV-seropositive.

This chain uses TRBV4-2 with TRBJ2-2; TRBD2 aligns across 7 bases. In germline, CDR1 is LGHNA, CDR2 YNFKEQ. The CDR3 runs 18 residues. Losses at the gene ends were 0 bases for V and 5 bases for J; bases not matched to a gene: 12. The CDR3 sequence is CASSQESTGAGGTGELFF. The CDR3 DNA reads as TGTGCCAGCAGCCAAGAAAGTACCGGAGCCGGGGGGACCGGGGAGCTGTTTTTT.

The rearrangement uses TRBV30 and TRBJ2-5; D may be TRBD1 (5 bases). This CDR3 region has 12 residues. The germline gives CDR1 GTSNPN, CDR2 SVGIG (reference sequence). V dropped 4 bases and J dropped 4 bases, with 10 bases sitting between them. The CDR3 loop is CAWTGFRETQYF. The CDR3 bases are TGTGCCTGGACAGGGTTTAGAGAGACCCAGTACTTC.

The chain is built from TRBV19 and TRBJ2-7; 11 positions match TRBD2. Trimming took 4 bases from V and 4 from J; bases not matched to a gene: 3. This CDR3 region has 14 residues. The germline CDR1 and CDR2 sequences are LNHDA and SQIVND (reference sequence). CDR3 loop: CASSSTSGSYEQYF. In DNA form, the CDR3 reads TGTGCCAGTAGTAGTACTAGCGGGAGTTACGAGCAGTACTTC.

This clone showed up just once. At one end, the junction sequence differs from germline, possibly due to a read error. This chain joins TRBV7-9 and TRBJ1-5; the match to TRBD1 covers 10 bases. The CDR3 covers 19 residues. Germline V gives CDR1 SEHNR, CDR2 FQNEAQ (reference sequence). DNA for the CDR3: TGTTCCAGCCCACCGAGGCCCCCCCGGGACAGGGGTAGCAATCAGCCCCAGCATTTT. The encoded protein is CSSPPRPPRDRGSNQPQHF.

This rearrangement joins TRBV7-9 to TRBJ2-5; maybe TRBD1 (8 bases). Between the trimmed V and J ends, which lost 6 bases and 5 bases, there was a span of 22 bases. CDR3 length: 16 amino acids. Germline V gene lookup returns CDR1 SEHNR and CDR2 FQNEAQ (reference sequence). CDR3 bases: TGTGCCAGCAGAACACAGGGGGGAGGGGTCGGGGAGACCCAGTACTTC. Residues: CASRTQGGGVGETQYF. The whole variable domain, remainder taken from reference TRBV7-9 and TRBJ2-5, is DTGVSQNPRHKITKRGQNVTFRCDPISEHNRLYWYRQTLGQGPEFLTYFQNEAQLEKSRLLSDRFSAERPKGSFSTLEIQRTEQGDSAMYLCASRTQGGGVGETQYFGPGTRLLVL.

CDR3 protein: CASSLVLGQGDTQYF. Here the CDR3 DNA reads TGTGCCAGCAGCTTGGTTCTGGGGCAGGGAGATACGCAGTATTTT. This rearrangement joins TRBV5-8 to TRBJ2-3, with D maybe TRBD1 (5 bases). The germline V gene has CDR1 SGHTS and CDR2 YDEGEE. Trimming shortened V by 0 bases and J by 5 bases, and 13 bases separated the two germline ends. The CDR3 extends over 15 amino acids.

V gene TRBV11-3 combines with J gene TRBJ2-7; D might be TRBD2 (5 bases). This CDR3 is built from 14 residues. Trimming removed 5 bases at V and 5 bases at J, with 16 bases between. Germline V gene sequence: CDR1 SGHNT, CDR2 YENEEA. In DNA form, the CDR3 reads TGTGCCAGCAGCCTAACCCACGGGGAGAACGAGCAGTACTTC. It encodes CASSLTHGENEQYF.

This clone has a single count. The CDR3 DNA follows: TGCGCCAGCAGCGAACTAGGGGCAGGACAGTACTATGGCTACACCTTC. It specifies CASSELGAGQYYGYTF. The chain combines TRBV5-1 with TRBJ1-2; weak D call: TRBD1 (6 bases). V was cut by 4 bases and J by 3 bases, with 19 bases left in between. This CDR3 has 16 residues. Looked up from germline, CDR1 is SGHRS and CDR2 is YFSETQ.

The chain recombines TRBV6-5 with TRBJ1-5; D might be TRBD1 (5 bases). The CDR3 has 12 amino acids. Germline values: CDR1 MNHEY, CDR2 SVGAGI. Trimming took 7 bases from V and 7 from J, leaving 11 bases between them. CDR3 nucleotides: TGTGCCAGCAACAGACGGGGGCAGCCCCAGCATTTT. Protein: CASNRRGQPQHF.

The gene calls are TRBV28 and TRBJ2-5; 11 nucleotides agree with TRBD2. Germline CDR1 is MDHEN and CDR2 is SYDVKM. V was pared by 6 bases and J by 1 base, with 4 bases of the junction left unmatched. The CDR3 consists of 15 residues. The CDR3 is CASRIGTSGQETQYF. DNA of the CDR3: TGTGCCAGCAGGATCGGGACTAGCGGCCAAGAGACCCAGTACTTC.

The chain recombines TRBV18 with TRBJ2-5; 10 bases match TRBD1. From germline, CDR1 is KGHSH and CDR2 LQKENI. V gave up 3 bases and J gave up 12 bases; unmatched junction bases: 4. CDR3 length: 12 amino acids. The CDR3 loop is CASSPLTGGEYF. CDR3 nucleotides: TGTGCCAGCTCACCGTTGACAGGGGGCGAGTACTTC.

V usage is TRBV28 and J usage is TRBJ2-4; 7 bases match TRBD2. CDR1 MDHEN and CDR2 SYDVKM come from the germline V gene. Trimming removed 3 bases from V and 6 bases from J; junction bases left unmatched: 5. The CDR3 length is 14 residues. CDR3 in DNA: TGTGCCAGCAGTTTTCGAACGGGGGGAAACATTCAGTACTTC. This sequence encodes CASSFRTGGNIQYF.

V is TRBV18 and J is TRBJ2-1; the match to TRBD2 covers 9 bases. Trimming took 3 bases from V and 8 from J; bases not matched to a gene: 11. CDR1 is KGHSH, CDR2 LQKENI, per germline. This CDR3 is built from 16 residues. Written as DNA, the CDR3 is TGTGCCAGCTCACCCCAGGCGGGAGGGTTGTCGGATGAGCAGTTCTTC. It translates to CASSPQAGGLSDEQFF.